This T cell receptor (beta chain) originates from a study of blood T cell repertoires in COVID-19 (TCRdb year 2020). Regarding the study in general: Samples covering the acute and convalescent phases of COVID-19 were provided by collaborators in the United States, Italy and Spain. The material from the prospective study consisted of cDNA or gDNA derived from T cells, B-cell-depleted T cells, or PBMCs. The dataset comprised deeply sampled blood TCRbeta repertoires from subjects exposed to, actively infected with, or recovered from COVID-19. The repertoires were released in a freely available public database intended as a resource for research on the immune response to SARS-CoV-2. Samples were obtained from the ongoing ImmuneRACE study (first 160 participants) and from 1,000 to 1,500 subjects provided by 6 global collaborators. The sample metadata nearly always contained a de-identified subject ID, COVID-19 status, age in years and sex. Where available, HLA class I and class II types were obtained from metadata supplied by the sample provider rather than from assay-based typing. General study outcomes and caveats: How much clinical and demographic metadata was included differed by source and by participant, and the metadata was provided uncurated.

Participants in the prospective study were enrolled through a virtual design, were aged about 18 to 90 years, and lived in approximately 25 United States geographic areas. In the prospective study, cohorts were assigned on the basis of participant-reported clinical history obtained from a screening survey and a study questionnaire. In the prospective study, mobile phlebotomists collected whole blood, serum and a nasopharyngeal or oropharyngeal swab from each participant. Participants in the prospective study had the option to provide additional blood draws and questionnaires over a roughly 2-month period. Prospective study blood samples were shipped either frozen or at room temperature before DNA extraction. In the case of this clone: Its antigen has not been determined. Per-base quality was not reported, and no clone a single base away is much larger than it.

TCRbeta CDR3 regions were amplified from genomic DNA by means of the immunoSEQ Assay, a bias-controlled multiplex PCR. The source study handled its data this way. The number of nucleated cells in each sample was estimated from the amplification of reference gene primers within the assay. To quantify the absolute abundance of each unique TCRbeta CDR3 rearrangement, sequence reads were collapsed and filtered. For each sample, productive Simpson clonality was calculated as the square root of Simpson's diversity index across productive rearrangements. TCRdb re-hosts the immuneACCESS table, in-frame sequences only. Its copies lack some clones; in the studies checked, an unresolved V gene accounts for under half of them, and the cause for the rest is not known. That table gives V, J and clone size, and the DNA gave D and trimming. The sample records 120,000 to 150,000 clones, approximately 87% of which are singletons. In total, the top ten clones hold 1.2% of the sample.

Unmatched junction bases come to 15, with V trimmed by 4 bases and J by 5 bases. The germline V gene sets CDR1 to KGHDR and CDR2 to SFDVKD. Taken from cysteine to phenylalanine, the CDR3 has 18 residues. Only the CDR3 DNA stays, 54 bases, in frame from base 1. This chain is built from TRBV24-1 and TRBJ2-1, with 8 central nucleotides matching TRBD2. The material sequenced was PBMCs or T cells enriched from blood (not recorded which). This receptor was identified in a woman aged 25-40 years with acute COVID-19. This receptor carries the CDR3 CATSDPGWLAGRNNEQFF. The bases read TGTGCCACCAGTGACCCTGGCTGGCTAGCGGGTAGAAACAATGAGCAGTTCTTC.